Reported below is one TCR beta chain. Germline V lookup: CDR1 MDHEN, CDR2 SYDVKM. The V end lost 6 bases, the J end lost 4 bases, and 12 bases lay between the germline ends. This CDR3 region has 13 residues. The sample is drawn from a study of control samples from healthy donors and cancer patients. Repertoires were generated with immunoSEQ multiplex PCR, while TCRdb's copy carries only in-frame clones and drops some. This table holds about 55,000 clones, 88% found once. The sequence was obtained from a man in his fifties in good health. Source material: blood. V and J are TRBV28 and TRBJ1-2; D not certain. DNA of the CDR3: TGTGCCAGCAGCGCCGGTAGAACCTATGGCTACACCTTC. Translated: CASSAGRTYGYTF.